This T cell receptor (beta chain) is from a study of blood T cell repertoires in COVID-19. Study details: T cells, B-cell-depleted T cells, or PBMCs provided the cDNA or gDNA that served as material.

Only in-frame clones appear in the TCRdb table, and some are missing; sequencing was by immunoSEQ multiplex PCR. The table shows roughly 200,000 clones, with about four fifths occurring only once. The CDR3 extends over 11 amino acids. V dropped 2 bases and J dropped 5 bases, with 6 bases sitting between them. CDR1 and CDR2 (germline): GTSNPN, SVGIG (reference sequence). In regard to this clone: Other DNA sequences within the sample encode an identical CDR3.

The material sequenced was peripheral blood. The receptor was isolated from a woman aged 40 to 50 with COVID-19, enrolled during active disease. The rearrangement joins TRBV30 to TRBJ2-5, with unresolved D. The chain's CDR3 is CAWSPGETQYF. The CDR3 DNA reads as TGTGCCTGGAGTCCCGGGGAGACCCAGTACTTC.